Described below is a single T cell receptor beta chain sequence and its context. The data originate from a study of blood T cell repertoires in COVID-19. The CDR3 consists of 14 residues. After removal of 3 bases from V and 6 bases from J, the junction contained 5 bases not matched to a gene. CDR1 SGHDT and CDR2 YYEEEE come from the germline V gene. Authors' analysis steps: Scientists estimated how many nucleated cells there were by amplifying reference gene primers. Clones were sequenced by immunoSEQ multiplex PCR, and TCRdb holds only the in-frame ones, with some missing. The V and J calls and the clone size are those of that table, but D and trimming were determined from the DNA. The table lists approximately 280,000 clones, around 90% of them singletons. The study recruited people aged roughly 18 to 95 years across approximately 23 US areas. Clinical history as reported by participants underpinned cohort assignment.

What was sequenced was PBMCs or T cells enriched from blood (not recorded which). The chain has TRBV5-6 and TRBJ1-5, with TRBD1 matching 8 bases. This TCR derives from a woman younger than 30 with acute COVID-19. As DNA, the CDR3 is TGTGCCAGCAGCTCCAGGGGGCTGGGTCAGCCCCAGCATTTT. Translated, it gives CASSSRGLGQPQHF.